The 28 T cell receptor beta chains reported below all come from one sample, sequenced in a study of PD-L1 blockade in urothelial cancer. Clones were read by immunoSEQ multiplex PCR, and TCRdb kept only the in-frame ones, dropping some. This table has 35,000 to 55,000 clones, roughly 91% appearing once. The sample here was PBMCs, taken around atezolizumab (anti-PD-L1) treatment. Source of these receptors: a woman aged 60-75 years with urothelial cancer.

The rearrangement uses TRBV7-8 and TRBJ2-3, with 9 bases lining up with TRBD2. Germline V gene sequence: CDR1 SGHVS, CDR2 FQNEAQ. This CDR3 has 19 residues. Germline trimming cut 1 base from V and 2 bases from J; bases unmatched to any gene: 13. The CDR3 spells CASSLGLVASGGTTDTQYF. The DNA of the CDR3 is TGTGCCAGCAGCTTAGGATTGGTGGCCAGCGGGGGGACCACAGATACGCAGTATTTT.

This clone was counted once. This chain joins TRBV18 and TRBJ2-7; D is perhaps TRBD2 (5 bases). The CDR3 has 14 amino acids. The V end lost 1 base, the J end lost 1 base, and 8 bases lay between the germline ends. Germline loops: CDR1 KGHSH, CDR2 LQKENI. CDR3 bases: TGTGCCAGCTCACCACAGGACTCGTCCTACGAGCAGTACTTC. Its protein is CASSPQDSSYEQYF.

The chain uses TRBV29-1 and TRBJ2-6; a weak D match, TRBD2 (5 bases). This CDR3 is 14 amino acids long. CDR1 and CDR2 (germline): SQVTM, ANQGSEA. V lost 4 bases to trimming and J lost 2 bases, with 9 bases between them. The CDR3 loop reads CSVGTGTGANVLTF. CDR3 DNA sequence: TGCAGCGTTGGAACGGGGACTGGGGCCAACGTCCTGACTTTC.

The genes are TRBV2 and TRBJ1-2, with 7 positions matching TRBD1. There are 14 residues in the CDR3. The V segment lost 3 bases and the J segment 6 bases; nucleotides outside the gene matches: 7. Germline CDR1 reads SNHLY; CDR2 reads FYNNEI. CDR3 amino acids: CASSERRGRDGYTF. CDR3 nucleotide sequence: TGTGCCAGCAGTGAGCGGAGGGGGCGAGATGGCTACACCTTC.

The chain links TRBV15 to TRBJ2-5, with D possibly TRBD1 on 5 matching bases. V lost 0 bases, J lost 2 bases, and 10 bases lay in between. Germline CDR1 is LNHNV and CDR2 is YYDKDF (reference sequence). CDR3 length: 15 residues. The CDR3 protein is CATSRDLRDQETQYF. DNA for the CDR3: TGTGCCACCAGCAGAGATCTCAGGGATCAAGAGACCCAGTACTTC.

This sequence joins TRBV10-3 and TRBJ2-4, with D possibly TRBD2 on 7 matching bases. Per the germline V gene, CDR1 is ENHRY and CDR2 is SYGVKD. V gave up 5 bases and J gave up 6 bases, with 17 bases separating them. This CDR3 is 15 amino acids long. The CDR3 here is CAISRQKGGGNIQYF. The CDR3 nucleotides are TGTGCCATCAGTCGACAGAAGGGGGGGGGAAACATTCAGTACTTC.

The chain carries TRBV5-1 and TRBJ2-7, with TRBD1 matching 9 bases. The CDR3 is 15 residues long. Germline CDR1 and CDR2: SGHRS and YFSETQ. Losses at the gene ends were 0 bases for V and 2 bases for J; bases not matched to a gene: 3. For the CDR3, the DNA is TGCGCCAGCAGCTTGGCTGGGACAGGGACCTACGAGCAGTACTTC. The encoded protein is CASSLAGTGTYEQYF.

This clone appeared once. This chain joins TRBV7-6 and TRBJ2-5, with TRBD2 matching 8 bases. Trimming removed 5 bases from V and 4 bases from J; junction bases left unmatched: 6. CDR3 size: 14 residues. Germline V gene sequence: CDR1 SGHVS, CDR2 FNYEAQ. CDR3 nucleotides: TGTGCCAGCAGCGACGGGAGGGCCTCAGAGACCCAGTACTTC. Translating it yields CASSDGRASETQYF. The full variable domain, rest sourced from reference TRBV7-6 and TRBJ2-5, is GAGVSQSPRYKVTKRGQDVALRCDPISGHVSLYWYRQALGQGPEFLTYFNYEAQQDKSGLPNDRFSAERPEGSISTLTIQRTEQRDSAMYRCASSDGRASETQYFGPGTRLLVL.

V and J are TRBV4-1 and TRBJ2-7; TRBD2 might be the D (5 bases). The CDR3 has 16 amino acids. Per the germline V gene, CDR1 is MGHRA and CDR2 is YSYEKL. V lost 4 bases and J 0 bases, leaving 16 bases between the germline ends. The CDR3 spells CASSRHTGAVSYEQYF. For the CDR3, the DNA is TGCGCCAGCAGCCGCCATACTGGAGCGGTCTCCTACGAGCAGTACTTC.

This sequence joins TRBV6-4 and TRBJ2-1, with 10 bases matching TRBD2. The CDR3 covers 14 residues. After removal of 4 bases from V and 3 bases from J, the junction contained 0 bases not matched to a gene. Germline assignment: CDR1 MRHNA and CDR2 SNTAGT. This chain's CDR3 is CASSGLAGYNEQFF. DNA for the CDR3: TGTGCCAGCAGTGGACTAGCGGGCTACAATGAGCAGTTCTTC.

The V call is TRBV10-3, the J call TRBJ1-6, with D unclear. CDR1 is ENHRY, CDR2 SYGVKD, per germline. The V and J ends lost 2 bases and 6 bases respectively, with 11 bases between them. The CDR3 length is 15 residues. The CDR3 DNA reads TGTGCCATCAGTGAGAGTCCTGGCCGTAATTCACCCCTCCACTTT. It codes for CAISESPGRNSPLHF.

J is TRBJ2-2 and V is TRBV12-5; TRBD1 matches 10 bases. V shed 4 bases and J 5 bases; nucleotides not matched to a gene: 13. Germline lookup yields CDR1 LGHNT and CDR2 FRNRAP. The CDR3 consists of 18 residues. The chain's CDR3 is CASGWELRDRGSTGELFF. The CDR3 bases are TGTGCTAGTGGTTGGGAACTCCGGGACAGGGGTAGTACCGGGGAGCTGTTTTTT.

The rearrangement joins TRBV7-9 to TRBJ2-2; 12 bases are shared with TRBD2. The CDR3 totals 15 residues. Trimming took 6 bases from V and 5 from J; bases not matched to a gene: 4. From germline, CDR1 is SEHNR and CDR2 FQNEAQ (reference sequence). The DNA for the CDR3 is TGTGCCAGCAGGACTAGCGGGAGTTGGACCGGGGAGCTGTTTTTT. Translating it yields CASRTSGSWTGELFF.

The chain recombines TRBV27 with TRBJ2-7; 7 bases match TRBD1. CDR1 is MNHEY, CDR2 SMNVEV, per germline (reference sequence). This CDR3 spans 14 amino acids. The V gene end was trimmed by 6 bases and the J gene end by 3 bases; junction bases not matched to a gene: 8. The CDR3 DNA sequence: TGTGCCAGCAGCCCCGGGACAGTCTACTACGAGCAGTACTTC. Translated, it gives CASSPGTVYYEQYF.

The chain couples TRBV4-2 to TRBJ2-1, with 10 bases identical to TRBD2. The trim removed 4 bases at V and 6 bases at J, leaving 9 bases unmatched. Germline values: CDR1 LGHNA, CDR2 YNFKEQ. This CDR3 contains 16 residues. The CDR3 sequence is CASSLGSGRAGNEQFF. CDR3 nucleotide sequence: TGTGCCAGCAGCCTTGGAAGCGGGAGGGCGGGCAATGAGCAGTTCTTC.

The genes are TRBV10-3 and TRBJ2-2, with 8 nucleotides matching TRBD2. The CDR3 has 18 residues. Germline-derived CDR1 and CDR2 are ENHRY and SYGVKD. After removal of 6 bases from V and 2 bases from J, the junction contained 14 bases not matched to a gene. CDR3 DNA sequence: TGTGCCATCAGGGCCCGGCTAGCGGGTCTTAGCAACACCGGGGAGCTGTTTTTT. Translating gives CAIRARLAGLSNTGELFF.

The J gene is TRBJ2-1, the V gene TRBV28, with TRBD2 matching over 7 bases. This CDR3 contains 16 residues. V dropped 7 bases and J dropped 4; count of bases not matched to a gene: 13. CDR1 and CDR2 (germline): MDHEN, SYDVKM. This chain's CDR3 is CASITGVAGAYNEQFF. The CDR3 nucleotides read TGTGCCAGCATCACGGGCGTAGCGGGCGCTTACAATGAGCAGTTCTTC.

The rearrangement joins TRBV21-1 to TRBJ2-7; TRBD2, as called in the table, went unchecked against the DNA. TRBV21-1 is classified as a pseudogene. The CDR3 runs 14 residues. The CDR3 protein is CASQNSGSSYEQYF. CDR3 sequence (DNA): TGTGCCAGCCAAAATTCGGGGAGCTCCTACGAGCAGTACTTC.

V and J are TRBV7-9 and TRBJ2-5; 7 positions agree with TRBD1. This CDR3 has 14 amino acids. Germline V CDR1 and CDR2: SEHNR, FQNEAQ (reference sequence). The junction had 5 bases not matched to a gene; V was cut back by 5 bases and J by 2 bases. The CDR3, as DNA: TGTGCCAGCAGCGTGACAGGGTTACAAGAGACCCAGTACTTC. The encoded protein is CASSVTGLQETQYF.

The rearrangement uses TRBV7-9 and TRBJ2-7; 13 nucleotides align to TRBD2. CDR1 and CDR2 (germline): SEHNR, FQNEAQ (reference sequence). There are 16 residues in the CDR3. V lost 5 bases and J lost 4; bases outside the gene matches: 8. CDR3 in DNA: TGTGCCAGCAGCCGGGCAGGACTAGCGGGGGAGTACGAGCAGTACTTC. Translation gives CASSRAGLAGEYEQYF.

The chain combines TRBV12-5 with TRBJ2-1; tentatively, D is TRBD1 (6 bases). The germline gives CDR1 LGHNT, CDR2 FRNRAP. This CDR3 has 15 amino acids. Trimming removed 1 base from V and 6 bases from J, with 13 bases in between. CDR3 residues: CASGLGLQGFNEQFF. CDR3 nucleotide sequence: TGTGCTAGTGGTTTGGGACTACAGGGTTTCAATGAGCAGTTCTTC.

The CDR3 DNA reads TGTGCCAGCAGGTCGCCTAGCGGGAGCACAGATACGCAGTATTTT. Its protein is CASRSPSGSTDTQYF. The chain has TRBV5-4 and TRBJ2-3; 8 positions agree with TRBD2. The CDR3 extends over 15 amino acids. V shed 5 bases, J shed 0 bases, and the junction held 5 bases outside the gene matches. Germline V CDR1 and CDR2: SGHNT, YYREEE (reference sequence).

There are a few counts of this clone. The junction departs from the called germline gene at one end, perhaps through a read error. The V call is TRBV19, the J call TRBJ1-3; unclear D gene. Per germline, CDR1 LNHDA and CDR2 SQIVND (reference sequence). The CDR3 has 15 residues. CDR3 coding DNA: TGTGCCAGTAGGGAAGTCGGGAGTCCAGGAAACACCGTATATTTT. Protein sequence: CASREVGSPGNTVYF.

The chain has TRBV27 and TRBJ2-5, with 12 bases aligning to TRBD2. Germline CDR1 reads MNHEY; CDR2 reads SMNVEV (reference sequence). V shed 5 bases, J shed 6 bases, and the junction held 13 bases outside the gene matches. The CDR3 spans 17 residues. The CDR3 sequence: CASSPRTSGIVSKTQYF. DNA of the CDR3: TGTGCCAGCAGTCCAAGGACTAGCGGGATTGTGAGTAAGACCCAGTACTTC.

V is TRBV5-1 and J is TRBJ2-6; D is unclear. Trimming left V 4 bases short and J 4 bases short, with 15 bases between. CDR1 and CDR2 from the germline V gene are SGHRS and YFSETQ. The CDR3 is 16 residues long. The DNA of the CDR3 is TGCGCCAGCAGCCCTGGCGGCGCGGAGGGGGCCAACGTCCTGACTTTC. Translation: CASSPGGAEGANVLTF. Together with reference TRBV5-1 and TRBJ2-6, the CDR3 gives the full variable domain: KAGVTQTPRYLIKTRGQQVTLSCSPISGHRSVSWYQQTPGQGLQFLFEYFSETQRNKGNFPGRFSGRQFSNSRSEMNVSTLELGDSALYLCASSPGGAEGANVLTFGAGSRLTVL.

The chain recombines TRBV9 with TRBJ2-3, with TRBD2 matching 11 bases. Unmatched junction bases numbered 5, after V lost 3 bases and J lost 2 bases. Germline V gene lookup returns CDR1 SGDLS and CDR2 YYNGEE. The CDR3 spans 16 residues. The CDR3 is CASSDMTSGITDTQYF. The CDR3 nucleotides are TGTGCCAGCAGCGACATGACTAGCGGGATCACAGATACGCAGTATTTT.

The CDR3: CAIRDRGNRGDTEAFF. CDR3 nucleotide sequence: TGTGCCATCCGCGACAGGGGAAACCGAGGGGACACTGAAGCTTTCTTT. This sequence joins TRBV19 and TRBJ1-1, with TRBD1 identical over 8 bases. J gave up 3 bases and V 10 bases, and 16 bases lay outside the gene matches. There are 16 residues in the CDR3. CDR1 LNHDA and CDR2 SQIVND come from the germline V gene (reference sequence).

This clone was detected a few times. This chain joins TRBV19 and TRBJ2-7; 12 nucleotides agree with TRBD2. The CDR3 length is 13 residues. Germline assignment: CDR1 LNHDA and CDR2 SQIVND (reference sequence). V shed 9 bases, J shed 1 base, and the junction held 1 base outside the gene matches. The CDR3 coding sequence is TGTGCCAGCGGACTAGCGGGATCCTACGAGCAGTACTTC. Protein product: CASGLAGSYEQYF.